These T cell receptor beta chains were read from a single sample in a study of shared clonotypes between healthy human individuals. Assay used: immunoSEQ multiplex PCR; TCRdb lists only in-frame clones, some missing. The sample lists roughly 500,000 clones; about 78% were seen once. Sequenced material: PBMCs. The receptors were gathered from a woman in her thirties or forties in good health. Some clones in this sample may be carry-over from other donors' samples. The CDR3 runs from the conserved cysteine through the conserved F or W. The D gene is left open where the match is weak. A row's size may be missing; if present it is once, few, many or a size class.

cdr3_nt cdr3_aa cdr3_length v_call clone_size d_call j_call
TGTGCCAGCAGCCGACAGGGAAGGGGCGACTATGGCTACACCTTC CASSRQGRGDYGYTF 15 TRBV7-9 NA TRBD1 TRBJ1-2
TGTGCCAGCAGCTTAGCCGGACAGGGGAAAGCTTTCTTT CASSLAGQGKAFF 13 TRBV7-2 few TRBD1 TRBJ1-1
TGTGCCTGGAGCCCGGGACTAGCGTTCTATACGCAGTATTTT CAWSPGLAFYTQYF 14 TRBV30 NA TRBD2 TRBJ2-3
TGTGCCAGCAGTTTACAAAGTTTTCAGCCCCAGCATTTT CASSLQSFQPQHF 13 TRBV27 NA NA TRBJ1-5
TGTGCCCGGAGGGACATGACTGAAGCTTCCTTT CARRDMTEASF 11 TRBV30 NA NA TRBJ1-1
TGTGCCAGCAGCTTAGGGGGGATATACACTGGAAACACCATATATTTT CASSLGGIYTGNTIYF 16 TRBV7-2 NA NA TRBJ1-3
TGTGCCAGCAGCTTAGGGGCGGCTAGCGTTAATGAGCAGTTCTTC CASSLGAASVNEQFF 15 TRBV7-9 NA NA TRBJ2-1
TGTGCCAGCAGCTTACGAGGGGGCAAGGGCACCGGGGAGCTGTTTTTT CASSLRGGKGTGELFF 16 TRBV7-3 NA TRBD1 TRBJ2-2
TGTGCCAGCAGCGTAGGGTCAGGGTCCGCGCTTGAGACCCAGTACTTC CASSVGSGSALETQYF 16 TRBV9 once NA TRBJ2-5
TGTGCCAGTAGTTCCTCCCGGGAGGAGACCCAGTACTTC CASSSSREETQYF 13 TRBV19 NA NA TRBJ2-5
TGTGCCAGCAGTCGGACTAGCCCTCAGATTCCGTTCTTC CASSRTSPQIPFF 13 TRBV2 NA TRBD2 TRBJ2-1
TGTGCCAGCAGTGGGCTAGCCGCGTACAATGAGCAGTTCTTC CASSGLAAYNEQFF 14 TRBV2 NA NA TRBJ2-1
TGTGCCAGCAGGGGGGCTAGCGGGACCTACGAGCAGTACTTC CASRGASGTYEQYF 14 TRBV28 NA TRBD2 TRBJ2-7
TGTGCCAGCAGCGACGGACTCATCACAGATACGCAGTATTTT CASSDGLITDTQYF 14 TRBV2 NA NA TRBJ2-3
TGTGCCAGCGCCCAGGAGGCAGGGGGGGCGGAAGCTTTCTTT CASAQEAGGAEAFF 14 TRBV7-3 once TRBD1 TRBJ1-1
TGTGCCAGCAGTGAAATTGGAGGGCTAGAACAGGGGGTCTTATCTGGGGCCAACGTCCTGACTTTC CASSEIGGLEQGVLSGANVLTF 22 TRBV6-1 NA TRBD1 TRBJ2-6
TGCGCCAGCAGCTTGGAGCAGCGGGAGTTAGAGCAGTACTTC CASSLEQRELEQYF 14 TRBV5-1 NA TRBD2 TRBJ2-7
TGTGCCAGCGGGCGGGGGGAAAAACTGTTTTTT CASGRGEKLFF 11 TRBV6-5 NA NA TRBJ1-4
TGTGCCAGCAGTTACTCCTTACTAGCGTCTGCCGGGGAGCTGTTTTTT CASSYSLLASAGELFF 16 TRBV6-5 NA TRBD2 TRBJ2-2
TGCAGTGCTGAAAGTAGGCCTGAGCAGTTCTTC CSAESRPEQFF 11 TRBV20-1 NA NA TRBJ2-1
TGTGCCAGCAGCGATTTATACGAGCAGTACTTC CASSDLYEQYF 11 TRBV7-2 NA NA TRBJ2-7
TGTGCCAGCAGCCGCACTAGCGGGAGAATGACAGATACGCAGTATTTT CASSRTSGRMTDTQYF 16 TRBV7-9 NA TRBD2 TRBJ2-3
TGTGCCAGCAGCATAAGGACAGGTTCTCGTGGAAACACCATATATTTT CASSIRTGSRGNTIYF 16 TRBV28 NA TRBD1 TRBJ1-3
TGTGCCAGCTCCGGGACAGGGACATGGGGCAATCAGCCCCAGCATTTT CASSGTGTWGNQPQHF 16 TRBV19 NA TRBD1 TRBJ1-5
TGTGCCAGTAGGGGGGCGAATACGAACACCGGGGAGCTGTTTTTT CASRGANTNTGELFF 15 TRBV19 NA NA TRBJ2-2
TGTGCCAGCAGCTCCCCAGGGGGGACAGGGGGGCCAGATACGCAGTATTTT CASSSPGGTGGPDTQYF 17 TRBV5-4 NA TRBD1 TRBJ2-3
TGCAGCGTTGAAAAGATGGCTAGCGGGTTCTACAATGAGCAGTTCTTC CSVEKMASGFYNEQFF 16 TRBV29-1 NA TRBD2 TRBJ2-1
TGTGCCAGCGTAAGGAACTACGGGAGTTTAACAGATACGCAGTATTTT CASVRNYGSLTDTQYF 16 TRBV5-8 NA NA TRBJ2-3
TGCGCCAGCACGACGGCGGGGGACACTGAAGCTTTCTTT CASTTAGDTEAFF 13 TRBV5-1 few NA TRBJ1-1
TGTGCCACCAGCGGAACAGCACCACAGGGCGGAGAGACCCAGTACTTC CATSGTAPQGGETQYF 16 TRBV15 NA NA TRBJ2-5
TGTGCCAGCAGCCTTTCGTTGCAAGAGACCCAGTACTTC CASSLSLQETQYF 13 TRBV5-6 NA NA TRBJ2-5
TGCAGCGCCATGTCGGGGGGAATGTCCGGGGAGCTGTTTTTT CSAMSGGMSGELFF 14 TRBV29-1 NA TRBD2 TRBJ2-2
TGTGCCAGCAGAGCCTCTAGCGGGAGTACAGATACGCAGTATTTT CASRASSGSTDTQYF 15 TRBV6-1 few TRBD2 TRBJ2-3
TGTGCCAGCAGCCCCATTCGAAGCAGATCGAGGGGTGAGCAGTTCTTC CASSPIRSRSRGEQFF 16 TRBV5-4 few NA TRBJ2-1
TGTGCCAGCACCCCCCGGGCCCCCAGCTATGGCTACACCTTC CASTPRAPSYGYTF 14 TRBV2 NA NA TRBJ1-2
TGTGCCAGTAGTAACAGGGAGCACACTGAAGCTTTCTTT CASSNREHTEAFF 13 TRBV19 NA NA TRBJ1-1
TGTGCCAGCAGTTACAGCGTCGCGGCAGAAGAGACCCAGTACTTC CASSYSVAAEETQYF 15 TRBV6-8 NA NA TRBJ2-5
TGCAGCGTTGAGGGTCAGGGACGGACCGGGGAGCTGTTTTTT CSVEGQGRTGELFF 14 TRBV29-1 NA NA TRBJ2-2
TGTGCCAGCACCCTCAGGGAAAACACTGAAGCTTTCTTT CASTLRENTEAFF 13 TRBV6-5 NA NA TRBJ1-1
TGTGCCAGCAGCTCGGACGTGGGAGCAAATGAGCAGTTCTTC CASSSDVGANEQFF 14 TRBV7-3 NA NA TRBJ2-1
TGTGCCAGCAGTGAAGGGGGGACAGGGGTGTCGATGGATGGCTACACCTTC CASSEGGTGVSMDGYTF 17 TRBV6-1 NA TRBD1 TRBJ1-2
TGCGCCAGCAGCCAAGGGAGGGGGACTAAGAACACCGGGGAGCTGTTTTTT CASSQGRGTKNTGELFF 17 TRBV4-1 NA NA TRBJ2-2
TGTGCCAGCAGCTTCGTGGGAAACACCATATATTTT CASSFVGNTIYF 12 TRBV7-2 NA NA TRBJ1-3
TGTGCCAGTACCCCACGGGGCAGGGGTCGGGGTGAGCAGTTCTTC CASTPRGRGRGEQFF 15 TRBV27 NA NA TRBJ2-1
TGTGCCAGCAGTGACTCGAGTCAGGGGGCTTATGGCTACACCTTC CASSDSSQGAYGYTF 15 TRBV6-4 NA TRBD1 TRBJ1-2
TGTGCCAGCAGCCCCCCGGGCAGGCCGAACACTGAAGCTTTCTTT CASSPPGRPNTEAFF 15 TRBV28 NA NA TRBJ1-1
TGTGCCACCAGCAAGGACAGGGTTCCCTCTGGGGCCAACGTCCTGACTTTC CATSKDRVPSGANVLTF 17 TRBV15 once TRBD1 TRBJ2-6
TGTGCCAGCAGCTTCGGGGCGGGAGGGCCCGTTAATTACAATGAGCAGTTCTTC CASSFGAGGPVNYNEQFF 18 TRBV7-8 many TRBD2 TRBJ2-1
TGTGCCAGCAGCCAAACAGCGGGGCGGGATTGGGGGGATACGCAGTATTTT CASSQTAGRDWGDTQYF 17 TRBV4-2 NA TRBD2 TRBJ2-3
TGTGCCAGCAGTCGACAGGGGGCGGGCTATGGCCACACCTTC CASSRQGAGYGHTF 14 TRBV28 NA TRBD1 TRBJ1-2